The next 16 T cell receptor beta chains were all read from a single sample in a study of cytomegalovirus exposure and HLA in healthy donors. Vbeta (60) and Jbeta (13) primers were used in the PCR. Assay used: immunoSEQ multiplex PCR; TCRdb lists only in-frame clones, some missing. The sample consists of 90,000 to 120,000 clones, roughly 83% of them appearing once. What was sequenced was PBMCs. These TCRs come from a female donor in good health and CMV-seropositive.

This clone came up a few times. The gene calls are TRBV30 and TRBJ1-5, with a tentative D call TRBD1 (5 bases). The CDR3 has 12 residues. Germline values: CDR1 GTSNPN, CDR2 SVGIG (reference sequence). V lost 3 bases, J lost 2 bases, and 5 bases lay in between. CDR3 sequence reads: CAWRQGNQPQHF. CDR3 in DNA: TGTGCCTGGAGACAGGGCAATCAGCCCCAGCATTTT.

The chain is built from TRBV11-2 and TRBJ2-7; D is possibly TRBD1 (5 bases). Germline CDR1 reads SGHAT; CDR2 reads FQNNGV. The CDR3 length is 14 residues. Trimming took off 1 base at V and 6 bases at J, with 13 bases between the two ends. CDR3 nucleotides: TGTGCCAGCAGCTTAGGGTCAGGGAAGGTCGAGCAGTACTTC. Residues: CASSLGSGKVEQYF. The whole variable domain, filled in from reference TRBV11-2 and TRBJ2-7, reads EAGVAQSPRYKIIEKRQSVAFWCNPISGHATLYWYQQILGQGPKLLIQFQNNGVVDDSQLPKDRFSAERLKGVDSTLKIQPAKLEDSAVYLCASSLGSGKVEQYFGPGTRLTVT.

V gene TRBV6-1 combines with J gene TRBJ1-5; weak D call: TRBD1 (6 bases). The CDR3 has 15 amino acids. V lost 6 bases and J 1 base, leaving 13 bases between the germline ends. Germline assignment: CDR1 MNHNS and CDR2 SASEGT. The CDR3 nucleotides read TGTGCCAGCAGAACAGGGCTTAGGAGCAATCAGCCCCAGCATTTT. Protein: CASRTGLRSNQPQHF.

This clone came up a few times. The chain is built from TRBV5-1 and TRBJ2-6; 7 nucleotides agree with TRBD1. J gave up 2 bases and V 2 bases, and 1 base lay outside the gene matches. This CDR3 comprises 15 residues. In germline, CDR1 is SGHRS, CDR2 YFSETQ. Here the CDR3 reads CASSLGGTGANVLTF. The CDR3 DNA reads TGCGCCAGCAGCTTAGGGGGCACTGGGGCCAACGTCCTGACTTTC.

J is TRBJ2-3 and V is TRBV5-1; D is perhaps TRBD2 (5 bases). CDR3 length: 13 residues. The V and J ends lost 2 bases and 3 bases respectively, with 7 bases between them. The germline V gene has CDR1 SGHRS and CDR2 YFSETQ. CDR3 DNA: TGCGCCAGCAGCTTCCTAGCAACAGATACGCAGTATTTT. This codes for CASSFLATDTQYF.

V usage is TRBV10-3 and J usage is TRBJ2-3; D call uncertain. Deletions cut 4 bases from V and 0 bases from J, with 5 bases between. CDR1 is ENHRY and CDR2 is SYGVKD in the germline V gene. The CDR3 is 13 amino acids. The chain's CDR3 is CAISAPSTDTQYF. DNA of the CDR3: TGTGCCATCAGTGCCCCAAGCACAGATACGCAGTATTTT.

The genes are TRBV6-4 and TRBJ2-7, with 8 bases fitting TRBD1. The CDR3 spans 16 residues. Germline V lookup: CDR1 MRHNA, CDR2 SNTAGT. J was trimmed by 2 bases and V by 5 bases; bases with no gene match: 11. CDR3 protein: CASSLLNGQGPYEQYF. In DNA, the CDR3 is TGTGCCAGCAGTTTACTGAATGGACAGGGACCCTACGAGCAGTACTTC.

The V gene is TRBV4-1, the J gene TRBJ1-1; 10 bases map to TRBD1. V lost 5 bases to trimming and J lost 4 bases; unmatched junction nucleotides: 4. The V gene's germline CDR1 is MGHRA and CDR2 YSYEKL. The CDR3 runs 14 residues. The DNA for the CDR3 is TGCGCCAGCAGCTCCTGGGACAGGGGCACTGAAGCTTTCTTT. This translates into CASSSWDRGTEAFF.

The rearrangement joins TRBV6-6 to TRBJ2-2; 8 bases match TRBD2. The CDR3 sequence is 14 residues long. V was pared by 6 bases and J by 5 bases, with 5 bases of the junction left unmatched. Germline CDR1 reads MNHNY; CDR2 reads SVGAGI (reference sequence). The CDR3 region is CASSGSGRTGELFF. CDR3 in DNA: TGTGCCAGCAGCGGGAGCGGGAGAACCGGGGAGCTGTTTTTT.

The chain couples TRBV11-2 to TRBJ2-7; TRBD2 matches at 10 bases. Germline CDR1 is SGHAT and CDR2 is FQNNGV. The J segment lost 3 bases and the V segment lost 5 bases, leaving 13 bases of the junction unmatched. The CDR3 is 17 residues long. The CDR3 DNA reads TGTGCCAGCAGCCAGGGCAGGCTAGCGGGGGAGGTCTACGAGCAGTACTTC. Translation: CASSQGRLAGEVYEQYF.

The genes are TRBV6-1 and TRBJ2-3; D might be TRBD2 (5 bases). There are 13 residues in the CDR3. Germline assignment: CDR1 MNHNS and CDR2 SASEGT. V was clipped by 4 bases and J by 6 bases, with 11 bases between them. DNA of the CDR3: TGTGCCAGCAGTGCCCAAGGAGGCGATACGCAGTATTTT. Translated: CASSAQGGDTQYF.

The V gene is TRBV25-1, the J gene TRBJ1-3; D is ambiguous. The CDR3 runs 13 residues. Germline CDR1 is MGHDK and CDR2 is SYGVNS. The ends were cut back, 8 bases at V and 0 bases at J, with 8 bases in the middle. CDR3 DNA: TGTGCCAGCGGTCAAGCCTCTGGAAACACCATATATTTT. Amino acids: CASGQASGNTIYF.

V usage is TRBV19 and J usage is TRBJ1-5; no firm D call. CDR3 length: 13 residues. Germline assignment: CDR1 LNHDA and CDR2 SQIVND (reference sequence). Between the trimmed V and J ends, which lost 6 bases and 5 bases, there was a span of 11 bases. Here the CDR3 DNA reads TGTGCCAGTAGCCGCGAAACCTATCAGCCCCAGCATTTT. Translation: CASSRETYQPQHF.

The chain recombines TRBV19 with TRBJ1-5, with 10 bases fitting TRBD1. This CDR3 is built from 17 residues. With V trimmed by 7 bases and J by 5 bases, 14 bases remained unmatched. Germline V gene sequence: CDR1 LNHDA, CDR2 SQIVND (reference sequence). The CDR3: CASTIMGGQGPHQPQHF. CDR3 bases: TGTGCCAGTACCATCATGGGGGGACAGGGGCCCCATCAGCCCCAGCATTTT.

This rearrangement joins TRBV5-4 to TRBJ2-1, with 14 bases identical to TRBD2. Looked up from germline, CDR1 is SGHNT and CDR2 is YYREEE (reference sequence). This CDR3 has 17 amino acids. After removal of 3 bases from V and 7 bases from J, the junction contained 9 bases not matched to a gene. CDR3 loop: CASSSMATSGGGNEQFF. CDR3 DNA sequence: TGTGCCAGCAGCTCAATGGCGACTAGCGGGGGGGGGAATGAGCAGTTCTTC.

CDR3 amino acids: CASSLFEPIGQARGQPQHF. The DNA for the CDR3 is TGTGCCAGCAGCTTATTCGAGCCCATAGGACAGGCAAGGGGACAGCCCCAGCATTTT. V gene TRBV7-9 combines with J gene TRBJ1-5; 7 positions agree with TRBD1. J lost 7 bases, V lost 2 bases, and 20 bases had no gene match. This CDR3 is 19 amino acids long. Germline CDR1 and CDR2: SEHNR and FQNEAQ (reference sequence).